The following is a T cell receptor beta chain sequence with its context. The CDR3 is 15 residues long. V dropped 5 bases and J dropped 2; count of bases not matched to a gene: 7. Per the germline V gene, CDR1 is SGHTA and CDR2 is FQGNSA. As originally analysed: Amplifying reference gene primers gave estimates of nucleated cell counts. Measured with immunoSEQ multiplex PCR; TCRdb has only the in-frame clones, and not every one. The V and J calls and clone size are taken from that table; D and trimming were inferred from the DNA. The table shows about 140,000 clones, with about 80% occurring only once. This entry comes from a study of blood T cell repertoires in COVID-19. Study-wide background: Sites across the United States, Italy and Spain contributed samples from acute and convalescent COVID-19. PBMCs, B-cell-depleted T cells, or T cells were the source of the cDNA or gDNA that made up the material.

Sequenced material: peripheral blood. This TCR derives from a woman older than 75 in a cohort sampled during active or convalescent COVID-19. The chain is built from TRBV7-2 and TRBJ1-2; 8 nucleotides agree with TRBD1. The CDR3 coding sequence is TGTGCCAGCAGCCTACAGGGGGGTGGCAACTATGGCTACACCTTC. It specifies CASSLQGGGNYGYTF. Combining the CDR3 with reference TRBV7-2 and TRBJ1-2 gives the whole variable domain GAGVSQSPSNKVTEKGKDVELRCDPISGHTALYWYRQSLGQGLEFLIYFQGNSAPDKSGLPSDRFSAERTGGSVSTLTIQRTQQEDSAVYLCASSLQGGGNYGYTFGSGTRLTVV.